This record covers a single T cell receptor beta chain. This beta chain turned up in a library designed for alpha chains; as an off-target read, its abundance says little. Regarding time point: sample taken at primary tumor resection. Extraction of whole RNA from tumor, nontumor lung or frozen PBMC preceded unsorted sequencing. The donors were some 70 patients with non-small cell lung cancer that was early-stage and untreated. The data stem from a study of spatial heterogeneity in lung cancer. The CDR3 is made up of 16 amino acids. Germline loops: CDR1 LGHDT, CDR2 YNNKEL (reference sequence). V gave up 7 bases and J gave up 5 bases; unmatched junction bases: 15. From the 5' RACE reads, TCRdb called clonotypes with MiXCR, one entry per CDR3 protein. This table has roughly 6,900 distinct CDR3 sequences, 4.5% to 7% appearing once.

The sequence came from a female donor with early-stage non-small cell lung cancer. This material consisted of normal lung tissue next to the tumor, taken at surgery. This chain uses TRBV3-1 with TRBJ2-5, with 8 bases lining up with TRBD2. This CDR3 reads CASNREGLGGGETQYF. The CDR3 coding sequence is TGTGCCAGCAACCGGGAGGGCCTCGGTGGAGGGGAGACCCAGTACTTC.